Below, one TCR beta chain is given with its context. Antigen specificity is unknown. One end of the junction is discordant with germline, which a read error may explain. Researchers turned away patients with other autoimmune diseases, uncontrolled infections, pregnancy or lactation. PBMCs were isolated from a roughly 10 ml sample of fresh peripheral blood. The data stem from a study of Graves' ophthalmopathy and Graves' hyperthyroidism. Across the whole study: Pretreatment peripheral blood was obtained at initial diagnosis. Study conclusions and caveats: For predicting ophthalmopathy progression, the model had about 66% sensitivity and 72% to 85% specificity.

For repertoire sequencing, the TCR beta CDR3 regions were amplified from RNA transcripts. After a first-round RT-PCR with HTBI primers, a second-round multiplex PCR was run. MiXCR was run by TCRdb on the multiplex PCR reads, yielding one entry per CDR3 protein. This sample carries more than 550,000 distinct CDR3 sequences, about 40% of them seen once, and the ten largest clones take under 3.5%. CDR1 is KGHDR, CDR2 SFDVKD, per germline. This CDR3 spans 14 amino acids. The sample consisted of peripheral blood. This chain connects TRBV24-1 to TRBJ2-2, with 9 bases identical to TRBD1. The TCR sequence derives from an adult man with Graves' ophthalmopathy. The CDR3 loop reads CATNKGQGSGELLF. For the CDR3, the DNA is TGTGCCACCAACAAGGGACAGGGATCCGGGGAGCTGCTTTTT.